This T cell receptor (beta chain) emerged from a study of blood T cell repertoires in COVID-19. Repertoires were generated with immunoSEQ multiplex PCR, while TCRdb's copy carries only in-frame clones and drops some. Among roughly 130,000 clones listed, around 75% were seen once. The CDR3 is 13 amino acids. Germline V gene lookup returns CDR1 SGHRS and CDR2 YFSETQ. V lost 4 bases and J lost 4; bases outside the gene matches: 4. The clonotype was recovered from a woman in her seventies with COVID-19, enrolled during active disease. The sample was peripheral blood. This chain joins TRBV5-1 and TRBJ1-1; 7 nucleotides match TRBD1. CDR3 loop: CASSVSGGTEAFF. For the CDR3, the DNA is TGCGCCAGCAGCGTGTCAGGGGGCACTGAAGCTTTCTTT.